A selection of T cell receptor beta chains follows, all from one sample in a study of OX40 agonist ivuxolimab in advanced cancers. TCRdb keeps only in-frame clones here, not all; method: immunoSEQ multiplex PCR. This sample has fewer than 30,000 clones, with 80% to 90% found just once. The input for sequencing was CD4+ or CD8+ T cells sorted from blood, taken in a trial of the OX40 agonist ivuxolimab. The source is an adult with an advanced solid tumor such as melanoma, head and neck, liver or kidney cancer. Both conserved end residues are part of each CDR3. Clone size, where shown, is once, few, many, or a class for clones that have expanded.

cdr3_length: 13; clone_size: once; j_call: TRBJ2-7; v_call: TRBV19; cdr3_aa: CASSITGTYEQYF
cdr3_length: 19; clone_size: -; j_call: TRBJ1-5; v_call: TRBV27; cdr3_aa: CASSLGPGQGAVWNQPQHF
cdr3_length: 15; clone_size: -; j_call: TRBJ2-3; v_call: TRBV9; cdr3_aa: CASSGGTRSVDTQYF
cdr3_length: 16; clone_size: -; j_call: TRBJ1-5; v_call: TRBV30; cdr3_aa: CAWSPQGAWGNQPQHF
cdr3_length: 15; clone_size: once; j_call: TRBJ2-1; v_call: TRBV5-4; cdr3_aa: CASSLGTGARVEQFF
cdr3_length: 15; clone_size: -; j_call: TRBJ1-4; v_call: TRBV6-5; cdr3_aa: CASSRRGRSGEKLFF
cdr3_length: 15; clone_size: -; j_call: TRBJ2-1; v_call: TRBV18; cdr3_aa: CASSPGTGGFNEQFF
cdr3_length: 17; clone_size: -; j_call: TRBJ2-7; v_call: TRBV27; cdr3_aa: CASSTGTSGSWVYEQYF
cdr3_length: 15; clone_size: -; j_call: TRBJ1-1; v_call: TRBV18; cdr3_aa: CASSPFSTGNTEAFF
cdr3_length: 15; clone_size: -; j_call: TRBJ2-1; v_call: TRBV7-3; cdr3_aa: CASSLDSGSYNEQFF
cdr3_length: 14; clone_size: -; j_call: TRBJ2-5; v_call: TRBV6-5; cdr3_aa: CASSYGDLQETQYF
cdr3_length: 11; clone_size: -; j_call: TRBJ2-1; v_call: TRBV30; cdr3_aa: CAWARGYEQFF
cdr3_length: 13; clone_size: -; j_call: TRBJ1-1; v_call: TRBV27; cdr3_aa: CASSIRQEGEAFF
cdr3_length: 12; clone_size: once; j_call: TRBJ2-3; v_call: TRBV2; cdr3_aa: CASSEGSDTQYF
cdr3_length: 15; clone_size: once; j_call: TRBJ2-6; v_call: TRBV7-9; cdr3_aa: CASSPGTTGANVLTF
cdr3_length: 17; clone_size: once; j_call: TRBJ2-5; v_call: TRBV18; cdr3_aa: CASSRDSGLAGQETQYF
cdr3_length: 15; clone_size: -; j_call: TRBJ2-7; v_call: TRBV6-5; cdr3_aa: CASSPNYRADREQYF
cdr3_length: 15; clone_size: -; j_call: TRBJ2-1; v_call: TRBV21-1; cdr3_aa: CASSKVLTTYNEQFF
cdr3_length: 13; clone_size: -; j_call: TRBJ2-7; v_call: TRBV30; cdr3_aa: CAWARAGVNEQYF
cdr3_length: 15; clone_size: -; j_call: TRBJ2-3; v_call: TRBV5-5; cdr3_aa: CASSGSGVLTDTQYF
cdr3_length: 13; clone_size: few; j_call: TRBJ1-5; v_call: TRBV5-1; cdr3_aa: CASSLDQNQPQHF
cdr3_length: 13; clone_size: -; j_call: TRBJ1-5; v_call: TRBV27; cdr3_aa: CASSPWGGQPQHF